These T cell receptor beta chains were read from a single sample in a study of T cells in Graves' hyperthyroidism and ophthalmopathy. TCRdb analysed the multiplex PCR reads with MiXCR anew, one entry per CDR3 protein. The sample carries 600,000 or so distinct CDR3 sequences, 11% to 15% recorded once. Specimen: blood. All receptors derive from a woman between 18 and 29 years old with Graves' ophthalmopathy. Each CDR3 is given with its conserved first and last residue. The order of the fields is clone size, V gene, CDR3 protein. Clone size, where shown, is once, few, many, or a class for clones that have expanded.

many | TRBV6-2/TRBV6-3 | CASSYQRDTRTREREETQYF
NA | TRBV9 | CASSVGLLSEKLFF
many | TRBV7-9 | CASSLTVGAIRTEAFF
many | TRBV30 | CAWSLTGGNYGYTF
many | TRBV7-9 | CASSGAFNEQFF
NA | TRBV4-1 | CASSTGTGGNTIYF
many | TRBV28 | CASSLGGTGKLYSNQPQHF
many | TRBV4-1 | CASSQDRVRLAGMETQYF
many | TRBV7-6 | CASSLEAGANYNEQFF
many | TRBV28 | CASSLVRGKGAFF
many | TRBV19 | CASSRYQAASDGYTF
many | TRBV7-2 | CASSLAEGLAGGNTGELFF
many | TRBV2 | CASSEAVWGYTF
many | TRBV6-5 | CASSYSSTGVSPLHF
NA | TRBV4-3 | CASSQELTSYNSPLHF
many | TRBV28 | CASSSPSGGFMTDTQYF
NA | TRBV7-7 | CASSLGGGMNNEQFF
many | TRBV6-6 | CASSYWVSGYQETQYF
few | TRBV19 | CASTIAPSYLSTGGYGYTF
many | TRBV12-3/TRBV12-4 | CASSLGQSFNEKLFF
many | TRBV7-8 | CASRRSGAQETQYF
NA | TRBV5-4 | CASSPPRQPNTGELFF